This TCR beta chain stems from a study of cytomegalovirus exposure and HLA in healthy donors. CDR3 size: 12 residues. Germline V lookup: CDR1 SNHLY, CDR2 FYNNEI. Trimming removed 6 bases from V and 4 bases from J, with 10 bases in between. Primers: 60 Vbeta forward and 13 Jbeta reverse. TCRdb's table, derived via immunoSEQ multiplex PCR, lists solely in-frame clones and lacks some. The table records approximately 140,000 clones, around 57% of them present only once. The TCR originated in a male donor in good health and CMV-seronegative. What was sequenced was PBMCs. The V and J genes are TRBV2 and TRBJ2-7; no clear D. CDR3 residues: CASSRYSYEQYF. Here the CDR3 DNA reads TGTGCCAGCAGCCGATACAGTTACGAGCAGTACTTC.